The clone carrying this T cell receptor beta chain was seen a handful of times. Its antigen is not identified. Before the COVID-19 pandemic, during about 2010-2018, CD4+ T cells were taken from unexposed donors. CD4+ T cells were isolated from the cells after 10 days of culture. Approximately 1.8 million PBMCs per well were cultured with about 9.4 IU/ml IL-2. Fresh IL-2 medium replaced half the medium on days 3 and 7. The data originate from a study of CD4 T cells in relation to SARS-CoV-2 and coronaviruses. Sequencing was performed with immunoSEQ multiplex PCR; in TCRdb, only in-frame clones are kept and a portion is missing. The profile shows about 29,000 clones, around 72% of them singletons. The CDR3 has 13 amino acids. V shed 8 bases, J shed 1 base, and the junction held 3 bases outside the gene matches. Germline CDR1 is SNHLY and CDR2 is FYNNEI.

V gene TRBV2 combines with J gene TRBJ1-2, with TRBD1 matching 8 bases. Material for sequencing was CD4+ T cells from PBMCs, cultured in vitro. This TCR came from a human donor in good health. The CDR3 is CASRQGINYGYTF. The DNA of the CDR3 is TGTGCCAGCCGACAGGGGATTAACTATGGCTACACCTTC.